This T cell receptor beta chain was observed in a study of blood T cell repertoires in COVID-19. Study-wide context: The samples span acute and convalescent COVID-19 from the United States, Italy and Spain. T cells, B-cell-depleted T cells, or PBMCs supplied cDNA or gDNA.

Study processing details: Amplification of reference gene primers provided the estimated nucleated cell counts. Generated by immunoSEQ multiplex PCR, the TCRdb table keeps only in-frame clones and is missing some. Clone size and the V and J calls come from that table; the DNA yielded D and trimming. The data contain about 260,000 clones, roughly 85% of them singletons. This TCR derives from a human donor in a cohort sampled during active COVID-19. Source material: peripheral blood.

The CDR3, as DNA: TGTGCCAGCCAGTCCTACGAGCAGTACTTC. It is translated as CASQSYEQYF. J is TRBJ2-7 and V is TRBV28; D is ambiguous. V lost 8 bases and J 1 base, leaving 3 bases between the germline ends. The CDR3 is made up of 10 amino acids. The germline V gene encodes CDR1 MDHEN and CDR2 SYDVKM.